These T cell receptor beta chains were read from a single sample in a study of blood T cells in healthy people across ages. TCRdb fed the 5' RACE reads into MiXCR, producing one record per CDR3 protein. The sample has roughly 1.9 million distinct CDR3 sequences, roughly two fifths seen once; the top ten hold under 25%. The sequenced material came from blood. The receptors shown here come from a human donor in good health. CDR3s include the opening cysteine and the closing phenylalanine or tryptophan. The D gene is left open where the match is weak. Clone size appears in some rows only: once, few, many, or a class for an expanded clone.

j_call v_call clone_size d_call cdr3_aa cdr3_nt
TRBJ1-2 TRBV6-6 . TRBD1 CASSPWTGINYGYTF TGTGCCAGCAGTCCCTGGACAGGCATCAACTATGGCTACACCTTC
TRBJ2-5 TRBV25-1 once TRBD2 CASTPGLAGFSGQYF TGTGCCAGCACGCCCGGGCTAGCGGGTTTCTCCGGGCAGTACTTC
TRBJ1-4 TRBV7-8 . TRBD1 CASYRGRAPTNEKLFF TGTGCCAGCTACAGGGGGCGGGCGCCAACTAATGAAAAACTGTTTTTT
TRBJ1-1 TRBV10-3 few . CAISDVDTEAFF TGTGCCATCAGTGATGTGGACACTGAAGCTTTCTTT
TRBJ1-2 TRBV7-9 . . CASSLESGGYGYTF TGTGCCAGCAGCTTAGAATCGGGGGGGTATGGCTACACCTTC
TRBJ2-7 TRBV7-2 . . CASSPKRGGQPYEQYF TGTGCCAGCAGCCCCAAGAGGGGGGGACAACCCTACGAGCAGTACTTC
TRBJ2-4 TRBV20-1 . . CSARGRTAKNIQYF TGCAGTGCTAGAGGCAGGACGGCCAAAAACATTCAGTACTTC
TRBJ2-7 TRBV11-2 few . CASSFRGLSDEQYF TGTGCCAGCAGCTTTAGGGGATTGTCGGATGAGCAGTACTTC
TRBJ1-5 TRBV5-5 few TRBD1 CASSLGSIRGTGGHQPQHF TGTGCCAGCAGCTTGGGCAGTATTCGGGGGACAGGGGGCCATCAGCCCCAGCATTTT
TRBJ2-2 TRBV19 . . CASSIEGRAGELFF TGTGCCAGTAGTATTGAGGGCAGGGCCGGGGAGCTGTTTTTT
TRBJ2-1 TRBV29-1 . TRBD1 CSVESAIRAGGYNEQFF TGCAGCGTTGAGTCCGCTATTCGGGCAGGGGGATACAATGAGCAGTTCTTC
TRBJ2-1 TRBV15 . . CAASRGAGEYNEQFF TGTGCCGCCAGCAGAGGGGCAGGGGAATACAATGAGCAGTTCTTC
TRBJ2-7 TRBV7-9 . . CASSLIQGRTYEQYF TGTGCCAGCAGCCTAATACAGGGTCGGACCTACGAGCAGTACTTC
TRBJ2-3 TRBV9 once TRBD2 CASSVGWLAGVLLDTQYF TGTGCCAGCAGCGTAGGGTGGCTAGCGGGGGTCCTTTTGGATACGCAGTATTTT
TRBJ2-5 TRBV5-1 . . CASSALTGETQYF TGCGCCAGCAGCGCCCTAACGGGAGAGACCCAGTACTTC
TRBJ1-1 TRBV5-1 . . CASYPGMWGESTEAFF TGCGCCAGCTACCCAGGGATGTGGGGGGAGAGCACTGAAGCTTTCTTT
TRBJ2-1 TRBV15 . TRBD1 CATSRGQGNDEQFF TGTGCCACCAGCAGAGGACAGGGAAACGATGAGCAGTTCTTC
TRBJ2-3 TRBV2 . TRBD1 CASNGQDWDTQYF TGTGCCAGCAACGGACAGGACTGGGATACGCAGTATTTT
TRBJ2-7 TRBV7-6 . . CASSLKGGGSYEQYF TGTGCCAGCAGCTTAAAAGGGGGGGGATCCTACGAGCAGTACTTC
TRBJ2-1 TRBV7-2 few . CASSLSGAGDDEQFF TGTGCCAGCAGCTTAAGTGGCGCAGGGGACGATGAGCAGTTCTTC
TRBJ2-3 TRBV2 . . CASSELDRQYF TGTGCCAGCAGTGAATTAGATAGGCAGTATTTT
TRBJ2-3 TRBV5-1 few . CASILGGGTTTDTQYF TGCGCCAGCATCCTGGGGGGCGGAACTACCACAGATACGCAGTATTTT
TRBJ2-5 TRBV18 . TRBD1 CASSPPGTAEATQYF TGTGCCAGCTCACCTCCGGGGACAGCCGAAGCGACCCAGTACTTC
TRBJ2-4 TRBV13 . TRBD1 CASSKQGVIQYF TGTGCCAGCAGCAAACAGGGGGTCATTCAGTACTTC